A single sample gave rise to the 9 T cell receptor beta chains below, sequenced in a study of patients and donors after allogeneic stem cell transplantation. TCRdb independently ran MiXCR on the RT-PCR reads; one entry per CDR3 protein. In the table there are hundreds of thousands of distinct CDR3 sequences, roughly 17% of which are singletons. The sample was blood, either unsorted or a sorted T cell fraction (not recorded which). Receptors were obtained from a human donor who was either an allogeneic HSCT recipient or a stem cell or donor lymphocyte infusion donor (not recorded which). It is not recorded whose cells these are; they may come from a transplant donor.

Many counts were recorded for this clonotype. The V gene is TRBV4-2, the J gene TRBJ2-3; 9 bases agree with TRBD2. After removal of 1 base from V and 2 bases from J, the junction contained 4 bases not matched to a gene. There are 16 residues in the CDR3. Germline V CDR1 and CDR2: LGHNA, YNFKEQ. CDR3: CASSQAAGGSTDTQYF. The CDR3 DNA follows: TGTGCCAGCAGCCAAGCGGCGGGGGGGTCCACAGATACGCAGTATTTT.

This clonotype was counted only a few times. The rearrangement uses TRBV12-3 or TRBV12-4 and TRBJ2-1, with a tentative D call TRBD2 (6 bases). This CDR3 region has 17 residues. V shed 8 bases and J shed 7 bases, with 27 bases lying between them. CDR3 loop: CASVGGSVGSTPNEQFF. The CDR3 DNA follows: TGTGCCAGCGTGGGGGGTTCAGTTGGTAGCACTCCGAATGAGCAGTTCTTC.

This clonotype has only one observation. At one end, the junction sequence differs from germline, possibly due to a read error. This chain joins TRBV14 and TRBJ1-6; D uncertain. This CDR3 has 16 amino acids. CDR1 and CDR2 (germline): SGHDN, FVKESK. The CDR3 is CASSQVSAKGNSTLHF. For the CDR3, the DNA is TGTGCCAGCAGCCAAGTCTCGGCCAAAGGGAATTCAACCCTCCACTTT.

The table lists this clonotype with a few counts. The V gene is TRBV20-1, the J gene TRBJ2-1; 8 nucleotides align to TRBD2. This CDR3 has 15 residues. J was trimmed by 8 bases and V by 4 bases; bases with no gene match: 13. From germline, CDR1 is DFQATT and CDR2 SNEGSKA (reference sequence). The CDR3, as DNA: TGCAGTGCTACCGTGTTTGCGGGAGGCCAGTATGAGCAGTTCTTC. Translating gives CSATVFAGGQYEQFF.

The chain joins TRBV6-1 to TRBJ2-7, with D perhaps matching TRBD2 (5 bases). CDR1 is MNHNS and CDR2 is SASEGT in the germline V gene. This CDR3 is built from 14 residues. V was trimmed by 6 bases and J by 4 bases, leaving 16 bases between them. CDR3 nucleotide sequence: TGTGCCAGCAGCCCCCCGGGGTGGTGGTACGAGCAGTACTTC. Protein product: CASSPPGWWYEQYF.

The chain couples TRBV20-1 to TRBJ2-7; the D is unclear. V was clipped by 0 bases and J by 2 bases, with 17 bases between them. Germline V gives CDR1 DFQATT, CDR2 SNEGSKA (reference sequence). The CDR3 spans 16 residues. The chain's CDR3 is CSAREYIGRMTYEQYF. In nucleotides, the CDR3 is TGCAGTGCTAGAGAATACATTGGACGTATGACCTACGAGCAGTACTTC.

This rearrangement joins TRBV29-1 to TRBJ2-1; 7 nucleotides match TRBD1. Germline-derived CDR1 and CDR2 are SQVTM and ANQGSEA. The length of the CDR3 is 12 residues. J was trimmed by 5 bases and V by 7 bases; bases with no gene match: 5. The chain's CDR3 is CSAGTANNEQFF. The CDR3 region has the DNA TGCAGCGCCGGGACAGCCAACAATGAGCAGTTCTTC.

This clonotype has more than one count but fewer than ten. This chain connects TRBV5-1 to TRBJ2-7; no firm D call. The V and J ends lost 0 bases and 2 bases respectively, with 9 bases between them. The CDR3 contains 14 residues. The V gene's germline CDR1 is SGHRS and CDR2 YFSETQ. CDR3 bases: TGCGCCAGCAGCTTGGGGACGGAAACCTACGAGCAGTACTTC. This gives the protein CASSLGTETYEQYF.

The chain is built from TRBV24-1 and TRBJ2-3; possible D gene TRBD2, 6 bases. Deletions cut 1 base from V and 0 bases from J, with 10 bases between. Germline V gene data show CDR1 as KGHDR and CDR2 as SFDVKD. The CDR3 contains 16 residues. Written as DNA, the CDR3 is TGTGCCACCAGTGATTTTCTAGCGTCTAGCACAGATACGCAGTATTTT. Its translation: CATSDFLASSTDTQYF.